This T cell receptor beta chain was recorded in a study of Siglec-9 on CD8 T cells in melanoma (dated by TCRdb to the late 2010s). As for the study more broadly: In this study, researchers looked at how Siglec-9 is expressed on CD8+ T cells and what Siglec-9 does to regulate T cells within the melanoma tumor microenvironment. Overall results and qualifications from the work: According to the report, an effector memory CD8+ T-cell subset that seemed to build up inside melanoma tumors was both marked and regulated by Siglec-9.

Concerning this clone: It has no known antigen specificity. Per-base qualities were not stored, and no clone one base away is much larger.

The library was prepared using the immunoSEQ multiplex PCR assay. This immuneACCESS table, as held by TCRdb, lists in-frame sequences with V and J called but not all clones. Of the missing ones, under half trace to an unresolved V gene in checked studies; the others have no known cause. The sample table holds roughly 35,000 clones, of which around 81% were seen once. The ten largest clones add up to around 1.7% of the sample. From a lookup of the germline V gene, CDR1 and CDR2 are WSHSY and SAAADI. The V and J ends are trimmed by 8 bases and 7 bases, leaving 17 bases between them. From the cysteine up to the phenylalanine, the CDR3 has a length of 13 residues. Only CDR3 DNA remains: 39 bases, in frame from the first base.

Recombination connected TRBV10-2 to TRBJ1-2; the D gene is perhaps TRBD1, from 6 matching bases. Sample: Siglec-9- CD8+ T cells sorted from blood. Interpreted using the paper, the cell subset or site label stands for: CD8 T cells lacking Siglec-9. This clonotype was obtained from a human donor in good health. The CDR3 reads as follows: CASAPDSPRGYTF. The DNA sequence is given as TGCGCCAGCGCCCCGGACAGTCCGCGTGGCTACACCTTC.